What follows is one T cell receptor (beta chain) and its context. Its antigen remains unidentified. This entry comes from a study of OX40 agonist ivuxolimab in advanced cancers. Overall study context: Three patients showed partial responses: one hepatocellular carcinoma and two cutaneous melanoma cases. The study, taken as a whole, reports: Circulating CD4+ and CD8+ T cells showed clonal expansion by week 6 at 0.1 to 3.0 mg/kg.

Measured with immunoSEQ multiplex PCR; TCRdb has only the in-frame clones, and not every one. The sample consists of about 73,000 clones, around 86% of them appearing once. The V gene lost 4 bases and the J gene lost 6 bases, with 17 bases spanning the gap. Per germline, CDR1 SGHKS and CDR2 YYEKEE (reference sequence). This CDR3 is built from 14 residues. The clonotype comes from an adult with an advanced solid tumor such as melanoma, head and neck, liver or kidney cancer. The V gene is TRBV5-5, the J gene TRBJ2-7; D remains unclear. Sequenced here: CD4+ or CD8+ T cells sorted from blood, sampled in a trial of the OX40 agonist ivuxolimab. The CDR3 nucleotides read TGTGCCAGCAGCCAGAAAGGGCCAAGCACCGAGCAGTACTTC. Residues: CASSQKGPSTEQYF.